The 30 T cell receptor beta chains below all came from one sample that was sequenced in a study of vaccination and CD4 T cells after COVID-19. No cognate antigen is known for these TCRs. The Oncomine TCR Beta short-read assay was what sequenced the DNA obtained from cultured CD4+ T cells. Via MiXCR, TCRdb re-called the PCR reads, giving one row per CDR3 protein. The sample lists about 24,000 distinct CDR3 sequences, around 62% occurring once. This sample's treatment: roughly ten-day PBMC culture with coronavirus spike peptide pools or control peptides (ViraFEST assay). Sequencing was carried out using CD4+ T cells from blood, cultured in vitro. The receptors shown here come from a human donor who had recovered from COVID-19.

V usage is TRBV7-2 and J usage is TRBJ1-2; possible D gene TRBD1, 5 bases. V lost 5 bases and J lost 6, with 19 bases in between. This CDR3 has 15 amino acids. Germline assignment: CDR1 SGHTA and CDR2 FQGNSA. The CDR3 DNA is TGTGCCAGCAGCAACCGATTCGGGGCGGCGGATGGCTACACCTTC. This codes for CASSNRFGAADGYTF.

This sequence joins TRBV6-5 and TRBJ1-1; D is unresolved. Germline loops: CDR1 MNHEY, CDR2 SVGAGI. Trimming left V 4 bases short and J 2 bases short, with 11 bases between. The CDR3 has 14 residues. DNA of the CDR3: TGTGCCAGCAGTTCGGAGGGTTTTAACACTGAAGCTTTCTTT. Its protein is CASSSEGFNTEAFF.

Here the CDR3 DNA reads TGTGCCAGCAGTGAAATTGAGGGAGTAGGAGAGACCCAGTACTTC. This translates into CASSEIEGVGETQYF. V gene TRBV2 combines with J gene TRBJ2-5, with D perhaps matching TRBD2 (5 bases). Germline V gene data show CDR1 as SNHLY and CDR2 as FYNNEI. This CDR3 region has 15 residues. Trimming took off 2 bases at V and 4 bases at J, with 14 bases between the two ends.

The chain combines TRBV11-2 with TRBJ2-2; 7 nucleotides line up with TRBD2. V lost 1 base to trimming and J lost 3 bases; unmatched junction nucleotides: 2. The germline CDR1 and CDR2 sequences are SGHAT and FQNNGV. This CDR3 comprises 15 residues. CDR3 amino acids: CASSLGEGYTGELFF. The CDR3 DNA is TGTGCCAGCAGCTTAGGGGAGGGGTACACCGGGGAGCTGTTTTTT.

A single count supports this clonotype. The chain couples TRBV6-2 or TRBV6-3 to TRBJ2-3, with D possibly matching TRBD2 (5 bases). Germline V gene data show CDR1 as MNHEY and CDR2 as SVGEGT. V lost 0 bases, J lost 4 bases, and 14 bases lay in between. The CDR3 runs to 16 residues. The CDR3 is CASSYSAGPISDTQYF. The CDR3 coding sequence is TGTGCCAGCAGTTACTCTGCGGGCCCAATCTCAGATACGCAGTATTTT.

This chain uses TRBV15 with TRBJ2-1, with TRBD2 matching 14 bases. J lost 0 bases, V lost 0 bases, and 10 bases had no gene match. This CDR3 is 21 amino acids long. CDR1 is LNHNV and CDR2 is YYDKDF in the germline V gene (reference sequence). The CDR3 region has the DNA TGTGCCACCAGCAGAGAGTCCCCGGGACTAGCGGGAGCCGTCTCCTACAATGAGCAGTTCTTC. Protein: CATSRESPGLAGAVSYNEQFF.

CDR3 sequence reads: CASSEEMNTEAFF. The CDR3 coding sequence is TGTGCCAGCAGTGAAGAGATGAACACTGAAGCTTTCTTT. The chain employs TRBV2 and TRBJ1-1; D call uncertain. This CDR3 spans 13 amino acids. Germline CDR1 and CDR2: SNHLY and FYNNEI. Trimming cost V 1 base and J 0 bases, with 3 bases left between them.

The chain combines TRBV11-3 with TRBJ2-1; TRBD2 is a possible D gene (6 bases). This CDR3 region has 16 residues. Trimming cost V 1 base and J 5 bases, with 15 bases left between them. CDR1 and CDR2 (germline): SGHNT, YENEEA. CDR3 loop: CASSLVGGRNNNEQFF. The CDR3 bases are TGTGCCAGCAGCTTAGTCGGAGGGAGGAACAACAATGAGCAGTTCTTC.

This clonotype is a singleton in its sample. This chain links TRBV7-9 with TRBJ1-6, with D hard to call. V gave up 0 bases and J gave up 9 bases, with 3 bases separating them. Per the germline V gene, CDR1 is SEHNR and CDR2 is FQNEAQ (reference sequence). The CDR3 spans 12 residues. This chain's CDR3 is CASSLAGSPLHF. The CDR3 DNA follows: TGTGCCAGCAGCTTAGCCGGTTCACCCCTCCACTTT.

The chain links TRBV9 to TRBJ1-1; the D gene is possibly TRBD1 (5 bases). The CDR3 totals 16 residues. Germline loops: CDR1 SGDLS, CDR2 YYNGEE. V was clipped by 0 bases and J by 0 bases, with 12 bases between them. The CDR3 protein is CASSVGGRGMNTEAFF. In DNA form, the CDR3 reads TGTGCCAGCAGCGTAGGGGGACGGGGGATGAACACTGAAGCTTTCTTT.

The chain links TRBV15 to TRBJ1-5; D gene unclear. Germline V CDR1 and CDR2: LNHNV, YYDKDF (reference sequence). The CDR3 consists of 15 residues. The V end lost 1 base, the J end lost 3 bases, and 10 bases lay between the germline ends. The DNA for the CDR3 is TGTGCCACCAGCAGAGGACGGCCTAACAATCAGCCCCAGCATTTT. Residues: CATSRGRPNNQPQHF.

The count of this clonotype is one. This chain connects TRBV19 to TRBJ2-5; the D gene is possibly TRBD1 (7 bases). Germline CDR1 LNHDA, CDR2 SQIVND (reference sequence). V was clipped by 9 bases and J by 2 bases, with 10 bases between them. This CDR3 is 12 amino acids long. The CDR3 loop is CASAGQQETQYF. The DNA for the CDR3 is TGTGCCAGCGCGGGACAGCAAGAGACCCAGTACTTC.

The chain has TRBV28 and TRBJ1-2; 9 bases agree with TRBD1. Germline loops: CDR1 MDHEN, CDR2 SYDVKM. Unmatched junction bases numbered 7, after V lost 6 bases and J lost 8 bases. The CDR3 spans 13 residues. The DNA of the CDR3 is TGTGCCAGCAGGGAAGGGACAGGGAACGGCTACACCTTC. This translates into CASREGTGNGYTF.

This chain uses TRBV2 with TRBJ1-2; D call uncertain. The V gene's germline CDR1 is SNHLY and CDR2 FYNNEI. This CDR3 has 13 amino acids. Trimming left V 6 bases short and J 4 bases short, with 12 bases between. Here the CDR3 reads CASSQDSPYGYTF. The CDR3 nucleotides are TGTGCCAGCAGCCAGGACTCTCCCTATGGCTACACCTTC.

The chain carries TRBV7-2 and TRBJ2-1, with TRBD1 matching over 7 bases. Losses at the gene ends were 2 bases for V and 1 base for J; bases not matched to a gene: 2. The CDR3 covers 15 residues. In germline, CDR1 is SGHTA, CDR2 FQGNSA. CDR3 in DNA: TGTGCCAGCAGCTTACAGACAGGGTCCTACAATGAGCAGTTCTTC. Translating gives CASSLQTGSYNEQFF.

This chain connects TRBV6-2 or TRBV6-3 to TRBJ2-1; 8 bases are a match to TRBD2. J lost 4 bases, V lost 2 bases, and 10 bases had no gene match. Germline loops: CDR1 MNHEY, CDR2 SVGEGT. The CDR3 has 17 residues. The CDR3 sequence is CASSYRRGSGKYNEQFF. CDR3 in DNA: TGTGCCAGCAGTTACCGGCGTGGTAGCGGGAAATACAATGAGCAGTTCTTC.

This clonotype has only a few counts. The chain joins TRBV20-1 to TRBJ1-5; perhaps TRBD1 as D (5 bases). Trimming stripped 6 bases from V and 0 bases from J, with 18 bases between. Germline CDR1 DFQATT, CDR2 SNEGSKA (reference sequence). CDR3 length: 16 residues. CDR3: CSAIQEGRNSNQPQHF. The CDR3 DNA follows: TGCAGTGCCATTCAGGAGGGGCGGAATAGCAATCAGCCCCAGCATTTT.

This clonotype has a handful of counts. V usage is TRBV24-1 and J usage is TRBJ2-3, with D possibly matching TRBD2 (6 bases). CDR1 KGHDR and CDR2 SFDVKD come from the germline V gene. V lost 4 bases to trimming and J lost 6 bases, with 16 bases between them. This CDR3 spans 15 amino acids. CDR3 amino acids: CATSDPRRALDTQYF. Written as DNA, the CDR3 is TGTGCCACCAGTGACCCGCGGAGGGCCTTGGATACGCAGTATTTT.

This clonotype has just a few counts. The rearrangement joins TRBV9 to TRBJ1-3, with a tentative D call TRBD1 (5 bases). V was trimmed by 6 bases and J by 2 bases, leaving 15 bases between them. Germline loops: CDR1 SGDLS, CDR2 YYNGEE. CDR3 size: 15 residues. The CDR3 protein is CASNRDGQTGNTIYF. Here the CDR3 DNA reads TGTGCCAGCAATAGGGACGGCCAAACTGGAAACACCATATATTTT.

V and J are TRBV6-5 and TRBJ2-1; a weak D match, TRBD1 (5 bases). CDR1 is MNHEY, CDR2 SVGAGI, per germline. V lost 4 bases, J lost 11 bases, and 18 bases lay in between. This CDR3 contains 14 residues. The CDR3 is CASSSLTVPSQQFF. The CDR3 DNA follows: TGTGCCAGCAGTTCCCTGACAGTTCCCTCCCAGCAGTTCTTC.

The V call is TRBV4-3, the J call TRBJ1-6; maybe TRBD1 (5 bases). V gave up 4 bases and J gave up 6 bases, with 10 bases separating them. CDR3 length equals 14 residues. Germline assignment: CDR1 LGHNA and CDR2 YSLEER. The CDR3: CASSLGTGNSPLHF. The CDR3 bases are TGCGCCAGCAGCCTAGGGACGGGTAATTCACCCCTCCACTTT.

The chain combines TRBV7-2 with TRBJ2-6; no definite D call. This CDR3 spans 15 amino acids. CDR1 is SGHTA and CDR2 is FQGNSA in the germline V gene. The V end lost 5 bases, the J end lost 2 bases, and 10 bases lay between the germline ends. CDR3 sequence: CASSAVGPGANVLTF. Written as DNA, the CDR3 is TGTGCCAGCAGCGCAGTTGGGCCTGGGGCCAACGTCCTGACTTTC.

The V call is TRBV5-1, the J call TRBJ1-3; D remains unclear. V was pared by 4 bases and J by 0 bases, with 11 bases between. Per germline, CDR1 SGHRS and CDR2 YFSETQ. The CDR3 consists of 15 residues. The CDR3 loop is CASSPTQSSGNTIYF. As DNA, the CDR3 is TGCGCCAGCAGCCCTACACAGTCCTCTGGAAACACCATATATTTT.

This clonotype was seen a handful of times. The chain carries TRBV28 and TRBJ1-2, with 11 bases matching TRBD1. Trimming at V came to 4 bases and at J to 1 base, leaving 5 bases not matched to a gene. CDR3 size: 16 residues. Germline V gene lookup returns CDR1 MDHEN and CDR2 SYDVKM. The CDR3 sequence is CASSSPGTGGNYGYTF. The CDR3 DNA reads as TGTGCCAGCAGTTCCCCCGGGACAGGGGGTAACTATGGCTACACCTTC.

This clonotype appeared a single time. V usage is TRBV28 and J usage is TRBJ1-2; 11 nucleotides match TRBD1. The CDR3 covers 17 residues. Germline CDR1 is MDHEN and CDR2 is SYDVKM. V shed 4 bases and J 5 bases; nucleotides not matched to a gene: 12. The CDR3 sequence: CASSSGTGTGGPYGYTF. CDR3 nucleotide sequence: TGTGCCAGCAGTTCGGGGACCGGGACAGGGGGACCATATGGCTACACCTTC.

V usage is TRBV20-1 and J usage is TRBJ2-7; D assignment may be TRBD1 or TRBD2 (5 bases each). Germline V lookup: CDR1 DFQATT, CDR2 SNEGSKA (reference sequence). The CDR3 is 14 amino acids. V gave up 4 bases and J gave up 3 bases, with 16 bases separating them. The CDR3 nucleotides read TGCAGTGCTAATGGACATCTTGCGGGCTACGAGCAGTACTTC. Translated: CSANGHLAGYEQYF.

The chain employs TRBV19 and TRBJ1-5; 8 nucleotides agree with TRBD1. The CDR3 sequence is 15 residues long. Germline values: CDR1 LNHDA, CDR2 SQIVND (reference sequence). The J segment lost 6 bases and the V segment lost 3 bases, leaving 7 bases of the junction unmatched. The CDR3 region has the DNA TGTGCCAGTAGTATGGGACAGGCCGCGACTCAGCCCCAGCATTTT. It is translated as CASSMGQAATQPQHF.

The chain recombines TRBV6-1 with TRBJ1-2; maybe TRBD1 (5 bases). V lost 11 bases to trimming and J lost 4 bases, with 20 bases between them. Germline-derived CDR1 and CDR2 are MNHNS and SASEGT. The CDR3 consists of 14 residues. The CDR3 DNA reads TGTGCCCTGACACCCCGCCAGGGAGGCTATGGCTACACCTTC. This sequence encodes CALTPRQGGYGYTF.

The chain employs TRBV28 and TRBJ1-3; D ambiguous. Germline CDR1 reads MDHEN; CDR2 reads SYDVKM. Trimming shortened V by 8 bases and J by 2 bases, and 16 bases separated the two germline ends. The CDR3 spans 15 residues. CDR3 sequence (DNA): TGTGCCAGCCGGACCGCGACGATGGCTGGAAACACCATATATTTT. Protein product: CASRTATMAGNTIYF.

The count of this clonotype is one. The rearrangement joins TRBV6-1 to TRBJ1-5; 7 bases align to TRBD1. The CDR3 runs 17 residues. In germline, CDR1 is MNHNS, CDR2 SASEGT. With 6 bases clipped from V and 4 bases from J, the junction kept 15 bases outside the gene matches. This chain's CDR3 is CASRPTYMGQKNQPQHF. CDR3 DNA sequence: TGTGCCAGCAGACCTACTTACATGGGACAGAAGAATCAGCCCCAGCATTTT.